This T cell receptor beta chain was recovered during a study of T cells in Graves' hyperthyroidism and ophthalmopathy. Study as a whole: The initial diagnosis was the point when peripheral blood was collected, ahead of any treatment.

The source material, RNA transcripts, was used to amplify TCR beta CDR3 regions. Using the HTBI primer set, a first-round RT-PCR was run on the TCR CDR3. TCRdb analysed the multiplex PCR reads with MiXCR anew, one entry per CDR3 protein. The repertoire holds 500,000 to 550,000 distinct CDR3 sequences, with nearly 20% as singletons. This clonotype came up many times. One end of the junction is discordant with germline, which a read error may explain. The CDR3 has 13 residues. Germline V gene data show CDR1 as SGHTA and CDR2 as FQGTGA. Patients with uncontrolled infections, other autoimmune diseases, pregnancy or lactation were excluded. This sample holds PBMCs from less than 11 ml fresh peripheral blood.

The chain links TRBV7-3 to TRBJ2-3; tentative D call: TRBD1 (6 bases). Sequenced material: blood. The receptor's source is a man aged 40-55 years with Graves' ophthalmopathy. The CDR3 protein is CASSKQGTDTQYF. As DNA, the CDR3 is TGTGCCAGCAGCAAACAGGGCACGGATACGCAGTATTTT. Filled out from reference TRBV7-3 and TRBJ2-3, the complete variable domain reads GAGVSQTPSNKVTEKGKYVELRCDPISGHTALYWYRQSLGQGPEFLIYFQGTGAADDSGLPNDRFFAVRPEGSVSTLKIQRTERGDSAVYLCASSKQGTDTQYFGPGTRLTVL.